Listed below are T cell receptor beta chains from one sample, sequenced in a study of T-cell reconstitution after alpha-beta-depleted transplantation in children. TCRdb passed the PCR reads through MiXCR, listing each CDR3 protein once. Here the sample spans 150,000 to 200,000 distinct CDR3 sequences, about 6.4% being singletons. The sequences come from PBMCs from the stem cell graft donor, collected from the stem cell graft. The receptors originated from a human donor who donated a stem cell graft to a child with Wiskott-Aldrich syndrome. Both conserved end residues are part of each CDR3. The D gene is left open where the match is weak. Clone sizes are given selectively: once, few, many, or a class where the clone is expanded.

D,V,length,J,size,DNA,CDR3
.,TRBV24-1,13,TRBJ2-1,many,TGTGCCACCAGCGCTTCGTCGTACAATGAGCAGTTCTTC,CATSASSYNEQFF
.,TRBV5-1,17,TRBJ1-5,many,TGCGCCAGCAGCTCGGAACAGACAGACTATGCCAATCAGCCCCAGCATTTT,CASSSEQTDYANQPQHF
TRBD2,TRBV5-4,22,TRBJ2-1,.,TGTGCCAGCAGCTTGGCCGGGACTAGCGGGGGGGCTACAATTTACGGGATCCATGAGCAGTTCTTC,CASSLAGTSGGATIYGIHEQFF
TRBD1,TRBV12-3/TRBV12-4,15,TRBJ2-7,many,TGTGCCAGCAGTTTAGAGGGGGCAGCGAGCTACGAGCAGTACTTC,CASSLEGAASYEQYF
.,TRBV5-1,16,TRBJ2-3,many,TGCGCCAGCACTCCCCAGGGGGGATTTACTACAGATACGCAGTATTTT,CASTPQGGFTTDTQYF
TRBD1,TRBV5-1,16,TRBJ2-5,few,TGCGCCAGCAGCTTGTCGGGACAGGGAGGACAAGAGACCCAGTACTTC,CASSLSGQGGQETQYF
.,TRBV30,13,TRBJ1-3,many,TGTGCCTGGGACCAGGGAACCGGAAACACCATATATTTT,CAWDQGTGNTIYF
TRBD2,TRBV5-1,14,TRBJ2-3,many,TGCGCCAGCAGCCTAGCGGGGGGTTCAGATACGCAGTATTTT,CASSLAGGSDTQYF
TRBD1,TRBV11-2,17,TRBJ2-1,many,TGTGCCAGCAGCGAGGGGGGACAGGCCCGCCCCTACAATGAGCAGTTCTTC,CASSEGGQARPYNEQFF
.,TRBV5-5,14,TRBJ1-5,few,TGTGCCAGCAGCTTTGGCGACAGTAGGCAGCCCCAGCATTTT,CASSFGDSRQPQHF
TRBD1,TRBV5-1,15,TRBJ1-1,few,TGCGCCAGCACCCAAAGGACAGGACGAAGCGCTGAAGCTTTCTTT,CASTQRTGRSAEAFF
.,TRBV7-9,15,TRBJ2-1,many,TGTGCCAGCACCTTGGATATCGGCCGGGGGAACGAGCAGTTCTTC,CASTLDIGRGNEQFF
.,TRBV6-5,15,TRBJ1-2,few,TGTGCCAGCAGTTACGGACCTCAGGGTGACTATGGCTACACCTTC,CASSYGPQGDYGYTF
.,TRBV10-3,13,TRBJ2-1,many,TGTGCCATCAGCAGCGGAGGCTACAATGAGCAGTTCTTC,CAISSGGYNEQFF
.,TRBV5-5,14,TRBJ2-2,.,TGTGCCAGCGGCCTGGGGCTATATGCCGGGGAGCTGTTTTTT,CASGLGLYAGELFF
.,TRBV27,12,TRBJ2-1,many,TGTGCCAGCAGATCTGGGTACAATGAGCAGTTCTTC,CASRSGYNEQFF
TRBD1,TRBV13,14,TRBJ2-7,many,TGTGCCAGCAGCTTTCGACAGGGCTCCTACGAGCAGTACTTC,CASSFRQGSYEQYF
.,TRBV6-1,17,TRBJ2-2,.,TGTGCCAGCACCCCCTCCCCCGGTCGGGGTCTCACCGGGGAGCTGTTTTTT,CASTPSPGRGLTGELFF
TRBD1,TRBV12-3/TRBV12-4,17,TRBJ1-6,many,TGTGCCAGCAGTCCCCGTGGACAGGAAGGTGGAAATTCACCCCTCCACTTT,CASSPRGQEGGNSPLHF
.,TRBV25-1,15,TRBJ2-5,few,TGTGCCAGCAGTGAATATAGGAACCTAAAAGAGACCCAGTACTTC,CASSEYRNLKETQYF
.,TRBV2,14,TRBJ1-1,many,TGTGCCAGCAGTGATAGACTGCGGAGCACTGAAGCTTTCTTT,CASSDRLRSTEAFF
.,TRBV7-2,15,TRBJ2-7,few,TGTGCCAGCAGCTATACTAGCTGGGAGCCCCACGAGCAGTACTTC,CASSYTSWEPHEQYF
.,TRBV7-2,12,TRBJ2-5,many,TGTGCCAGCAGACAAGAGTCTCGGAGTCTCAGTTTC,CASRQESRSLSF
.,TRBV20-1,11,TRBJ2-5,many,TGCAGTGCTAGGGCCCACGGGGCCCAGTACTTC,CSARAHGAQYF
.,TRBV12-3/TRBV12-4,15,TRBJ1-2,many,TGTGCCAGCGCGGGAGTTTGGCAGTCGAGGGATGGCTACACCTTC,CASAGVWQSRDGYTF
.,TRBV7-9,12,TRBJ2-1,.,TGTGCCGGCAGCTTAGCGGACAATGAGCAGTTCTTC,CAGSLADNEQFF
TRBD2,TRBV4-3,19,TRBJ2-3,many,TGCGCCAGCAGCCATGAACTGCCGGGACTAGCGGGAAGGGTAGATACGCAGTATTTT,CASSHELPGLAGRVDTQYF
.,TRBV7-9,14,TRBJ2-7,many,TGTGCCAGCAGAACGACCGGAGCCCCCTACGAGCAGTACTTC,CASRTTGAPYEQYF
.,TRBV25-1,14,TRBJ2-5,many,TGTGCCAGCAGCGGACGCTTCCCGCCGGAGACCCAGTACTTC,CASSGRFPPETQYF
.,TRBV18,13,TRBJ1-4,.,TGTGCCAGCTCACCAGGGAGGAGTGAAAAACTGTTTTTT,CASSPGRSEKLFF
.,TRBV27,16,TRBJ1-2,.,TGTGCCAGCAGTTTAGCCAGGGCATCCACTAACTATGGCTACACCTTC,CASSLARASTNYGYTF